The 22 T cell receptor beta chains presented below share a single source sample, sequenced in a study of cytomegalovirus exposure and HLA in healthy donors. PCR involved 60 Vbeta and 13 Jbeta primers. Sequenced by immunoSEQ multiplex PCR; TCRdb stores in-frame clones only, minus some. The data contain 95,000 to 110,000 clones, about 80% of them singletons. What was sequenced was PBMCs. The receptor set was obtained from a man younger than 40 in good health and CMV-seronegative.

The gene calls are TRBV6-6 and TRBJ1-2; D possibly corresponds to TRBD1 (5 bases). The germline V and J ends were trimmed by 6 bases and 4 bases, with 15 bases remaining between them. Germline assignment: CDR1 MNHNY and CDR2 SVGAGI (reference sequence). CDR3 length: 14 amino acids. CDR3 region: CASSRRTGGYGYTF. CDR3 in DNA: TGTGCCAGCAGCCGCAGAACCGGGGGCTATGGCTACACCTTC.

The chain has TRBV12-5 and TRBJ2-7, with 8 bases identical to TRBD1. Germline V gives CDR1 LGHNT, CDR2 FRNRAP. The V gene end was trimmed by 5 bases and the J gene end by 2 bases; junction bases not matched to a gene: 8. CDR3 length equals 15 residues. The CDR3 DNA reads as TGTGCTAGTGGTACGGGACAGGCTCCCCCCTACGAGCAGTACTTC. It yields the protein CASGTGQAPPYEQYF.

The chain uses TRBV25-1 and TRBJ2-5, with D tentatively TRBD1 (5 bases). Germline V gene sequence: CDR1 MGHDK, CDR2 SYGVNS. CDR3 size: 15 residues. Trimming removed 2 bases at V and 4 bases at J, with 14 bases between. The CDR3 nucleotides are TGTGCCAGCAGTGAACCCCCCAGGGTCGGAGAGACCCAGTACTTC. Translating it yields CASSEPPRVGETQYF.

This clone was observed a handful of times. CDR3 sequence: CASSGPGLARNEQFF. In DNA form, the CDR3 reads TGTGCCAGCAGCGGACCGGGACTAGCCAGGAATGAGCAGTTCTTC. The chain has TRBV7-2 and TRBJ2-1; TRBD2 matches 9 bases. Germline CDR1 SGHTA, CDR2 FQGNSA. The length of the CDR3 is 15 residues. J was trimmed by 7 bases and V by 5 bases; bases with no gene match: 9.

The CDR3 DNA is TGTGCCAGCAGCCATGGAATAGCGGGAGACCCCTACAATGAGCAGTTCTTC. It translates to CASSHGIAGDPYNEQFF. The V and J genes are TRBV4-2 and TRBJ2-1; 9 bases map to TRBD2. This CDR3 contains 17 residues. Trimming cost V 3 bases and J 2 bases; bases outside gene matches: 8. CDR1 is LGHNA, CDR2 YNFKEQ, per germline.

This clone was counted once. The chain carries TRBV19 and TRBJ2-3; 9 positions agree with TRBD1. J gave up 0 bases and V 6 bases, and 4 bases lay outside the gene matches. CDR3 size: 15 residues. Germline values: CDR1 LNHDA, CDR2 SQIVND (reference sequence). The CDR3 nucleotides are TGTGCCAGTAGAATGGGGACAGGGAGCACAGATACGCAGTATTTT. Translated, it gives CASRMGTGSTDTQYF.

V gene TRBV18 combines with J gene TRBJ1-1; 7 positions agree with TRBD1. CDR1 and CDR2 from the germline V gene are KGHSH and LQKENI. CDR3 length equals 15 residues. The trim removed 5 bases at V and 3 bases at J, leaving 9 bases unmatched. The CDR3 protein is CASSKAEGAHTEAFF. The CDR3 DNA follows: TGTGCCAGCTCAAAGGCAGAGGGGGCGCACACTGAAGCTTTCTTT.

This clone has just one count. The chain is built from TRBV10-3 and TRBJ2-7, with 9 bases lining up with TRBD2. The CDR3 totals 15 residues. The V segment lost 0 bases and the J segment 7 bases; nucleotides outside the gene matches: 7. In germline, CDR1 is ENHRY, CDR2 SYGVKD. The CDR3 DNA sequence: TGTGCCATCAGTGAGTCGATAGCGGGAGCCCGGGAGCAGTACTTC. Translated, it gives CAISESIAGAREQYF.

This rearrangement joins TRBV2 to TRBJ2-7; the match to TRBD2 covers 12 bases. This CDR3 is built from 17 residues. Trimming cost V 6 bases and J 2 bases; bases outside gene matches: 11. The V gene's germline CDR1 is SNHLY and CDR2 FYNNEI. The CDR3 region has the DNA TGTGCCAGCAGAGAGACTAGCGGGGGCGCTGGGGCCTACGAGCAGTACTTC. This sequence encodes CASRETSGGAGAYEQYF.

The genes are TRBV28 and TRBJ1-1, with unresolved D. This CDR3 is 17 amino acids long. V gave up 6 bases and J gave up 4 bases, with 24 bases separating them. Germline-derived CDR1 and CDR2 are MDHEN and SYDVKM. The CDR3: CASSTPFLVSSGTEAFF. For the CDR3, the DNA is TGTGCCAGCAGCACCCCCTTTCTCGTCAGTTCTGGCACTGAAGCTTTCTTT.

In this sample, this clone turned up a few times. The chain recombines TRBV5-4 with TRBJ2-7; 8 bases fit TRBD1. In germline, CDR1 is SGHNT, CDR2 YYREEE (reference sequence). The CDR3 is made up of 16 amino acids. The trim removed 2 bases at V and 0 bases at J, leaving 7 bases unmatched. The CDR3, as DNA: TGTGCCAGCAGCTTCGCCAACAGGGGGAGCTCCTACGAGCAGTACTTC. Protein: CASSFANRGSSYEQYF.

The CDR3 bases are TGTGCCAGTAGCGACCGGGGGGTCCGGGAGACCCAGTACTTC. Its protein product is CASSDRGVRETQYF. The chain couples TRBV19 to TRBJ2-5; 7 positions match TRBD2. V gave up 6 bases and J gave up 5 bases; unmatched junction bases: 9. CDR3 length: 14 amino acids. Germline V lookup: CDR1 LNHDA, CDR2 SQIVND (reference sequence).

Of note for this clone: Other DNA sequences of this sample code for an identical CDR3. The chain recombines TRBV2 with TRBJ1-4, with D possibly matching TRBD1 (5 bases). This CDR3 region has 15 residues. Trimming left V 6 bases short and J 4 bases short, with 15 bases between. Germline loops: CDR1 SNHLY, CDR2 FYNNEI. The CDR3 nucleotides read TGTGCCAGCAGACAATCAGGGTCAAATAATGAAAAACTGTTTTTT. Protein: CASRQSGSNNEKLFF.

This clone has only a few counts. The chain employs TRBV5-1 and TRBJ1-2; 8 positions agree with TRBD1. The CDR3 runs 15 residues. The germline V gene encodes CDR1 SGHRS and CDR2 YFSETQ. Unmatched junction bases numbered 9, after V lost 4 bases and J lost 4 bases. The CDR3 DNA follows: TGCGCCAGCAGCCCCGGGACAGGTAACGGCTATGGCTACACCTTC. Translated, it gives CASSPGTGNGYGYTF.

The V and J genes are TRBV30 and TRBJ1-6; D is unclear. The germline V and J ends were trimmed by 5 bases and 0 bases, with 11 bases remaining between them. The CDR3 runs 15 residues. CDR1 is GTSNPN and CDR2 is SVGIG in the germline V gene (reference sequence). The CDR3 spells CAWGPLVSYNSPLHF. CDR3 nucleotides: TGTGCCTGGGGCCCCTTGGTCTCCTATAATTCACCCCTCCACTTT.

The chain recombines TRBV30 with TRBJ1-2; unclear D gene. Trimming removed 3 bases at V and 9 bases at J, with 17 bases between. Per the germline V gene, CDR1 is GTSNPN and CDR2 is SVGIG (reference sequence). The CDR3 is made up of 13 amino acids. The CDR3, as DNA: TGTGCCTGGAGGCAGGCAGATCTATGGAGCTACACCTTC. Its translation is CAWRQADLWSYTF.

V is TRBV14 and J is TRBJ2-3, with D possibly matching TRBD2 (6 bases). Germline V CDR1 and CDR2: SGHDN, FVKESK. V lost 4 bases, J lost 0 bases, and 11 bases lay in between. The CDR3 contains 15 residues. The CDR3 loop is CASSRQLASTDTQYF. CDR3 sequence (DNA): TGTGCCAGCAGCCGACAACTAGCAAGCACAGATACGCAGTATTTT.

The table lists this clone with a count of one. The rearrangement joins TRBV19 to TRBJ2-7, with TRBD2 as a possible D gene (6 bases). Between the trimmed V and J ends, which lost 4 bases and 5 bases, there was a span of 12 bases. Germline V gene lookup returns CDR1 LNHDA and CDR2 SQIVND (reference sequence). The CDR3 spans 13 residues. The CDR3 DNA reads as TGTGCCAGTAGTAAGTCTAGCGATAACGAGCAGTACTTC. Amino acid sequence: CASSKSSDNEQYF.

The chain employs TRBV15 and TRBJ1-1, with 8 nucleotides matching TRBD1. The CDR3 is 15 residues long. Germline V gene data show CDR1 as LNHNV and CDR2 as YYDKDF (reference sequence). Trimming at V came to 2 bases and at J to 1 base, leaving 3 bases not matched to a gene. The CDR3 here is CATSRLGTGNTEAFF. In DNA, the CDR3 is TGTGCCACCAGCAGACTCGGGACAGGGAACACTGAAGCTTTCTTT.

The chain uses TRBV15 and TRBJ2-1; 7 bases agree with TRBD1. From germline, CDR1 is LNHNV and CDR2 YYDKDF (reference sequence). Trimming at V came to 2 bases and at J to 3 bases, leaving 1 base not matched to a gene. The CDR3 loop spans 14 amino acids. DNA for the CDR3: TGTGCCACCAGCAGAAGGACAGGCTACAATGAGCAGTTCTTC. Translating it yields CATSRRTGYNEQFF.

The chain couples TRBV4-1 to TRBJ1-6; weak D call: TRBD1 (6 bases). V dropped 6 bases and J dropped 4 bases, with 10 bases sitting between them. CDR1 is MGHRA, CDR2 YSYEKL, per germline. CDR3 length: 14 amino acids. The CDR3 here is CASRSGQYNSPLHF. CDR3 nucleotides: TGCGCCAGCAGGTCAGGACAGTATAATTCACCCCTCCACTTT.

By sample share, this clone is medium-sized. The rearrangement joins TRBV28 to TRBJ2-1; 11 positions match TRBD2. This CDR3 region has 19 residues. CDR1 is MDHEN and CDR2 is SYDVKM in the germline V gene. Losses at the gene ends were 5 bases for V and 7 bases for J; bases not matched to a gene: 19. CDR3 coding DNA: TGTGCCAGCAGTCCCATTGACCCGCCAGCTAGCGGGGGGACGAATGAGCAGTTCTTC. Protein: CASSPIDPPASGGTNEQFF.